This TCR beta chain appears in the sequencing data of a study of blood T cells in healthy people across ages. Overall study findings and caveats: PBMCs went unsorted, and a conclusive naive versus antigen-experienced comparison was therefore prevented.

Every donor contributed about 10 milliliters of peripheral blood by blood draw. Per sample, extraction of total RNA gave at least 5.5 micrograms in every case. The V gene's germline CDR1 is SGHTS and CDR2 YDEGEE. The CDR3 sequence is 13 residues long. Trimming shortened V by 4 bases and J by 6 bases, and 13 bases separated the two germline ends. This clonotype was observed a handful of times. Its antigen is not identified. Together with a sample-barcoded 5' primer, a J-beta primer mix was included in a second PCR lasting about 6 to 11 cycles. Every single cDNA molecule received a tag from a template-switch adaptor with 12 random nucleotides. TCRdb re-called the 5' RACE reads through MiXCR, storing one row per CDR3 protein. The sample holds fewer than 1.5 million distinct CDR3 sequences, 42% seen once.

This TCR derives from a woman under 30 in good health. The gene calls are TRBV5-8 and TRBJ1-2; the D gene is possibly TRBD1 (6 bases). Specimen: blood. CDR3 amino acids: CASSDPGADGYTF. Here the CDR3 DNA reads TGTGCCAGCAGCGACCCGGGGGCTGATGGCTACACCTTC. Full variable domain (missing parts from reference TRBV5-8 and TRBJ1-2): EAGVTQSPTHLIKTRGQQATLRCSPISGHTSVYWYQQALGLGLQFLLWYDEGEERNRGNFPPRFSGRQFPNYSSELNVNALELEDSALYLCASSDPGADGYTFGSGTRLTVV.